These T cell receptor beta chains were read from a single sample in a study of T-cell reconstitution after alpha-beta-depleted transplantation in children. TCRdb analysed the PCR reads with MiXCR anew, one entry per CDR3 protein. The table records 200,000 to 250,000 distinct CDR3 sequences, 8.5% to 10% of them present only once. Sequences were derived from PBMCs from the stem cell graft donor, sampled from the stem cell graft. The receptors were sampled from a human donor who donated a stem cell graft to a child with acute lymphoblastic leukemia. Both conserved end residues are part of each CDR3. Fields, in order: V gene, CDR3 length, J gene, CDR3 protein.

V gene: TRBV5-1
CDR3 length: 15
J gene: TRBJ1-5
CDR3 protein: CASSLTGGINQPQHF

V gene: TRBV13
CDR3 length: 16
J gene: TRBJ1-1
CDR3 protein: CASSPDLQGAGSEAFF

V gene: TRBV27
CDR3 length: 14
J gene: TRBJ1-2
CDR3 protein: CASSTRLAGYGYTF

V gene: TRBV10-2
CDR3 length: 16
J gene: TRBJ1-2
CDR3 protein: CASSGPGQGVYHGYTF

V gene: TRBV7-2
CDR3 length: 16
J gene: TRBJ1-1
CDR3 protein: CASSLIRLSGNTEAFF

V gene: TRBV29-1
CDR3 length: 12
J gene: TRBJ1-2
CDR3 protein: CSVTLGEYGYTF

V gene: TRBV6-2/TRBV6-3
CDR3 length: 15
J gene: TRBJ2-7
CDR3 protein: CASSYPRGGSYEQYF

V gene: TRBV5-1
CDR3 length: 12
J gene: TRBJ2-7
CDR3 protein: CASSWRGYEQYF

V gene: TRBV5-1
CDR3 length: 16
J gene: TRBJ2-2
CDR3 protein: CASSSPPGQYFGELFF

V gene: TRBV10-3
CDR3 length: 12
J gene: TRBJ2-3
CDR3 protein: CASAGATDTQYF

V gene: TRBV27
CDR3 length: 16
J gene: TRBJ1-2
CDR3 protein: CASSLSSPPGGYGYTF

V gene: TRBV7-6
CDR3 length: 17
J gene: TRBJ2-1
CDR3 protein: CASSFLAGGSSYNEQFF

V gene: TRBV5-1
CDR3 length: 14
J gene: TRBJ2-7
CDR3 protein: CASSFGTGAYEQYF

V gene: TRBV3-1
CDR3 length: 14
J gene: TRBJ1-5
CDR3 protein: CASSRGRQNQPQHF

V gene: TRBV21-1
CDR3 length: 16
J gene: TRBJ2-2
CDR3 protein: CASSKERLPNTGELFF

V gene: TRBV21-1
CDR3 length: 15
J gene: TRBJ1-1
CDR3 protein: CASLLGGAGGTEAFF

V gene: TRBV12-3/TRBV12-4
CDR3 length: 13
J gene: TRBJ1-1
CDR3 protein: CASSFRPTGGAFF

V gene: TRBV7-9
CDR3 length: 17
J gene: TRBJ2-2
CDR3 protein: CASSLAWGQVRTGELFF

V gene: TRBV20-1
CDR3 length: 15
J gene: TRBJ2-1
CDR3 protein: CSADVAYLTYNEQFF

V gene: TRBV11-2
CDR3 length: 13
J gene: TRBJ1-2
CDR3 protein: CASSLDLGRADSF

V gene: TRBV10-3
CDR3 length: 15
J gene: TRBJ2-5
CDR3 protein: CAISGGTGGPETQYF

V gene: TRBV6-2/TRBV6-3
CDR3 length: 15
J gene: TRBJ2-7
CDR3 protein: CASTAKATALYEQYF

V gene: TRBV20-1
CDR3 length: 14
J gene: TRBJ2-7
CDR3 protein: CSAREPYTEREQYF

V gene: TRBV6-2/TRBV6-3
CDR3 length: 16
J gene: TRBJ1-5
CDR3 protein: CASRTHREGVSRPQHF

V gene: TRBV20-1
CDR3 length: 13
J gene: TRBJ2-7
CDR3 protein: CSARGGLSYEQYF

V gene: TRBV5-1
CDR3 length: 14
J gene: TRBJ2-2
CDR3 protein: CASTGTANTGELFF

V gene: TRBV6-5
CDR3 length: 17
J gene: TRBJ2-7
CDR3 protein: CASSYSAFGLTPYEQYF

V gene: TRBV27
CDR3 length: 19
J gene: TRBJ2-7
CDR3 protein: CASTPMLLAGGPSSYEQYF

V gene: TRBV29-1
CDR3 length: 13
J gene: TRBJ2-5
CDR3 protein: CSVASSGQETQYF

V gene: TRBV20-1
CDR3 length: 15
J gene: TRBJ2-3
CDR3 protein: CSAAAGALNTDTQYF

V gene: TRBV20-1
CDR3 length: 15
J gene: TRBJ1-1
CDR3 protein: CSARPGDSPNTEAFF

V gene: TRBV6-5
CDR3 length: 15
J gene: TRBJ2-7
CDR3 protein: CASSWSGGASYEQYF

V gene: TRBV12-3/TRBV12-4
CDR3 length: 15
J gene: TRBJ1-4
CDR3 protein: CASSLGGDPNEKLFF

V gene: TRBV6-5
CDR3 length: 16
J gene: TRBJ1-1
CDR3 protein: CASSYPTSVRDTEAFF

V gene: TRBV7-9
CDR3 length: 11
J gene: TRBJ2-3
CDR3 protein: CASSREDTQYF

V gene: TRBV6-6
CDR3 length: 13
J gene: TRBJ1-1
CDR3 protein: CASRVGTESGAFF

V gene: TRBV29-1
CDR3 length: 13
J gene: TRBJ2-4
CDR3 protein: CSVAVQGENIQYF

V gene: TRBV11-3
CDR3 length: 15
J gene: TRBJ2-7
CDR3 protein: CASSPDPGTGGEQYF

V gene: TRBV7-2
CDR3 length: 14
J gene: TRBJ1-5
CDR3 protein: CASSPPSGNQPQHF

V gene: TRBV5-4
CDR3 length: 15
J gene: TRBJ2-3
CDR3 protein: CASSDAAGGPDTQYF

V gene: TRBV4-1
CDR3 length: 14
J gene: TRBJ2-7
CDR3 protein: CASSQGLDSYEQYF

V gene: TRBV5-1
CDR3 length: 20
J gene: TRBJ1-1
CDR3 protein: CASSLHPVQRPGEEDTEAFF